The clone carrying this T cell receptor beta chain was seen only a few times. Its target is unknown. Germline lookup yields CDR1 MDHEN and CDR2 SYDVKM. The V and J ends lost 6 bases and 9 bases, in that order; junction bases with no gene match: 7. The CDR3 length is 15 residues. The data originate from a study of post-analysis software for immune sequencing data. Study results and caveats: Normalized Chao1 diversity was significantly reduced in patients versus controls. In patients, roughly five TRBV segments were more frequent than in controls, with TRBV5-6, TRBV5-1 and TRBV20-1 among them. Samples sharing a preparation batch grouped tightly together when assessed by F measure.

The authors incorporated unique molecular identifiers into the TCR beta cDNA libraries. TCRdb called the PCR reads again in MiXCR, with one record for every CDR3 protein. The sample yields 150,000 to 200,000 distinct CDR3 sequences, approximately 30% seen once. The J gene is TRBJ2-1, the V gene TRBV28; 14 nucleotides match TRBD2. The TCR sequence derives from a girl between 5 and 17 years old with multiple sclerosis. Sequences were obtained from blood. Here the CDR3 reads CASSSTSGRAIEQFF. CDR3 DNA: TGTGCCAGCAGCTCGACTAGCGGGAGGGCGATTGAGCAGTTCTTC. Full variable domain (outside the CDR3, taken from reference TRBV28 and TRBJ2-1): DVKVTQSSRYLVKRTGEKVFLECVQDMDHENMFWYRQDPGLGLRLIYFSYDVKMKEKGDIPEGYSVSREKKERFSLILESASTNQTSMYLCASSSTSGRAIEQFFGPGTRLTVL.